This T cell receptor beta chain was profiled in a study of cytomegalovirus exposure and HLA in healthy donors. Study-wide points: In an earlier analysis, productive rearrangement rates for most beta V segments clustered near 87% or 30%. A later analysis showed HLA-associated TCR beta chains outstripping equally common others in clonal expansion. Reportedly, cytomegalovirus status was diagnosed with high sensitivity and specificity.

The PCR was carried out with 60 Vbeta primers and 13 Jbeta primers. Using immunoSEQ multiplex PCR, the repertoire was profiled, and TCRdb retains in-frame clones only, with some absent. This sample has about 140,000 clones; 60% to 85% occur once, and the top ten carry about 3.9%. Trimming took 5 bases from V and 3 from J; bases not matched to a gene: 5. The germline V gene has CDR1 SGHVS and CDR2 FNYEAQ. This CDR3 region has 15 residues. Regarding this clone: Its antigen is as yet unknown.

The sequencing sample was made of PBMCs. The rearrangement joins TRBV7-6 to TRBJ2-3; 10 bases fit TRBD1. This clonotype was obtained from a man aged 18 to 29 in good health and CMV-seronegative. The CDR3 reads CASSPGTGDTDTQYF. CDR3 DNA: TGTGCCAGCAGCCCCGGGACAGGGGATACAGATACGCAGTATTTT.